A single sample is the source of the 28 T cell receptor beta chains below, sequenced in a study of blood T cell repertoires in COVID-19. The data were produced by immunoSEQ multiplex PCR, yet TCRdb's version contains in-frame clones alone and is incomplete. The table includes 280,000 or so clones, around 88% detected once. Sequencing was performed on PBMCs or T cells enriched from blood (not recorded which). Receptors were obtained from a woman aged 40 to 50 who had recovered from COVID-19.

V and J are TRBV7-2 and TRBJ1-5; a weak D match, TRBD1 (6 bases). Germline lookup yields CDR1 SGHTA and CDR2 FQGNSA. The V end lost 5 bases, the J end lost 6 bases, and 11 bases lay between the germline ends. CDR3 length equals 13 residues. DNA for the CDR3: TGTGCCAGCAGCATCCAACAGGGTCAGCCCCAGCATTTT. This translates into CASSIQQGQPQHF.

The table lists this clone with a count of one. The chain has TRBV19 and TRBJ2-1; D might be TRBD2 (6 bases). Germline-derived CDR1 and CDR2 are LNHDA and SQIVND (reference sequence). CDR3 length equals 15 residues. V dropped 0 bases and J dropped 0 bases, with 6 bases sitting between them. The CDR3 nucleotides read TGTGCCAGTAGTATAGAGACTAGCTCCTACAATGAGCAGTTCTTC. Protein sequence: CASSIETSSYNEQFF.

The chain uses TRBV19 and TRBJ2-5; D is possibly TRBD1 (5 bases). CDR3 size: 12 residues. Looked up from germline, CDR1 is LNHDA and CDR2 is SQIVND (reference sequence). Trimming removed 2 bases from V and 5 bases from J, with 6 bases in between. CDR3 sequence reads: CASSIWGETQYF. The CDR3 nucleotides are TGTGCCAGTAGTATATGGGGCGAGACCCAGTACTTC.

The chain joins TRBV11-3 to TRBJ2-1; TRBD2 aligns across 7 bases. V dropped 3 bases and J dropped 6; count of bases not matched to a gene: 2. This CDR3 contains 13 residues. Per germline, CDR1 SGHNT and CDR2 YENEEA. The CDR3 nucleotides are TGTGCCAGCAGCTTCTCTAGCGGCAATGAGCAGTTCTTC. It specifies CASSFSSGNEQFF.

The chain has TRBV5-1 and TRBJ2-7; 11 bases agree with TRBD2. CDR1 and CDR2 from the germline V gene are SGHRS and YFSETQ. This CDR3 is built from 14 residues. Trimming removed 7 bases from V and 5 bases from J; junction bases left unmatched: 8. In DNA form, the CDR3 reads TGCGCCAGCGGCACGGGACTAGCGGCCCACGAGCAGTACTTC. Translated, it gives CASGTGLAAHEQYF.

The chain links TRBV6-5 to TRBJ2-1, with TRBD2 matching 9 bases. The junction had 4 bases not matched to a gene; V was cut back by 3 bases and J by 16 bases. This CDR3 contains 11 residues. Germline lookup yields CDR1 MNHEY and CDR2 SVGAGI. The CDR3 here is CASSYSGSEFF. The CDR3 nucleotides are TGTGCCAGCAGTTATAGCGGGAGTGAATTCTTC.

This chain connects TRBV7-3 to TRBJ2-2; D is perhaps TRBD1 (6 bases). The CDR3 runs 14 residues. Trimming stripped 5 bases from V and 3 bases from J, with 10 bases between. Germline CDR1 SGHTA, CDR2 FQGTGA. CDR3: CASSTRQDTGELFF. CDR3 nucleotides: TGTGCCAGCAGCACCCGACAGGACACCGGGGAGCTGTTTTTT.

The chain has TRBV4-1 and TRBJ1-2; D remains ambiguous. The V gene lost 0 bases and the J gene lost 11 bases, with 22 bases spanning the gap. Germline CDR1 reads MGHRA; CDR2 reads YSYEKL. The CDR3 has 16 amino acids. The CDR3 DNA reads TGCGCCAGCAGCCAAGAGTCTCGCGGCCTGCAGACGGGGTACACCTTC. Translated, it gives CASSQESRGLQTGYTF.

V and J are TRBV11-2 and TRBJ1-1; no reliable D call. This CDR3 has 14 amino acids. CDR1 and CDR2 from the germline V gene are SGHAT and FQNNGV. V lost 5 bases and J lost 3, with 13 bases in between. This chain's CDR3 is CASSPSGRYTEAFF. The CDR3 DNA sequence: TGTGCCAGCAGCCCCTCCGGGAGGTACACTGAAGCTTTCTTT.

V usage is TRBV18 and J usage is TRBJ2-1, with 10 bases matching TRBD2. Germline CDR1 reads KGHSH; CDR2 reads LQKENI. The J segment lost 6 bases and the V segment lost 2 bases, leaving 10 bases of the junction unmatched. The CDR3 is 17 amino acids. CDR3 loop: CASSPTSRTSGTNEQFF. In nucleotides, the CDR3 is TGTGCCAGCTCACCAACAAGCAGGACTAGCGGAACCAATGAGCAGTTCTTC.

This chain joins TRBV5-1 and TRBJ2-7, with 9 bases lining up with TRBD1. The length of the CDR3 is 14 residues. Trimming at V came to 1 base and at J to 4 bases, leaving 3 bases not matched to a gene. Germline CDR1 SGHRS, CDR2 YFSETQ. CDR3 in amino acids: CASSLRDREYEQYF. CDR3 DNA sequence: TGCGCCAGCAGCTTGAGGGACAGGGAATACGAGCAGTACTTC.

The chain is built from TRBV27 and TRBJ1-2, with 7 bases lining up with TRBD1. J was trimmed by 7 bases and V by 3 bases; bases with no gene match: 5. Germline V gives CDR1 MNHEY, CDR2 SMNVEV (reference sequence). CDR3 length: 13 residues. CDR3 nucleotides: TGTGCCAGCAGTTTCAAAGGGGGCGCTGGCTACACCTTC. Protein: CASSFKGGAGYTF.

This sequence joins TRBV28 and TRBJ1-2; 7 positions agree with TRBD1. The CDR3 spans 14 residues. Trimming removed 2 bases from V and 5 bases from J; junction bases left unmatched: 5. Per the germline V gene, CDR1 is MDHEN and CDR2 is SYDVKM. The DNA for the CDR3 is TGTGCCAGCAGTTTACCCGACAGGGATTATGGCTACACCTTC. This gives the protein CASSLPDRDYGYTF.

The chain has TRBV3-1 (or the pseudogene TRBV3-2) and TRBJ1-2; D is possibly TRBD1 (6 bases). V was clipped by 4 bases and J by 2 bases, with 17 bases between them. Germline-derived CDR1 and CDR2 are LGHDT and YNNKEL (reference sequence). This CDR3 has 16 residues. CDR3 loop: CASSPYGQGTNYGYTF. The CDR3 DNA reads TGTGCCAGCAGCCCATATGGGCAGGGGACCAACTATGGCTACACCTTC.

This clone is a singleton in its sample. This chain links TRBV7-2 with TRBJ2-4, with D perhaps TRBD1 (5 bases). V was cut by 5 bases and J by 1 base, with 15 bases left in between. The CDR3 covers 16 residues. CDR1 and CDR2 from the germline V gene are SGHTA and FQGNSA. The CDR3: CASSPDSFYAKNIQYF. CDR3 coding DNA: TGTGCCAGCAGCCCAGACAGTTTCTATGCCAAAAACATTCAGTACTTC.

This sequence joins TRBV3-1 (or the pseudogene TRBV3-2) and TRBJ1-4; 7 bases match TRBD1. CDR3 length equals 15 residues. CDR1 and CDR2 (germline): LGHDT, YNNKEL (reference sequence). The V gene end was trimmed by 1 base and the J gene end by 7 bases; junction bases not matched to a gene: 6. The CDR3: CASSQGGGNGEKLFF. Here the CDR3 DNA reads TGTGCCAGCAGCCAAGGAGGGGGCAACGGTGAAAAACTGTTTTTT.

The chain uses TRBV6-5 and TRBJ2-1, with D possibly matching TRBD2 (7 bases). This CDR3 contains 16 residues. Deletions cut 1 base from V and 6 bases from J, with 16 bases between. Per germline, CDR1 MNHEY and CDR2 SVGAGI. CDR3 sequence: CASSYLRGRASNEQFF. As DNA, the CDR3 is TGTGCCAGCAGTTACTTGAGGGGGAGGGCCTCCAATGAGCAGTTCTTC.

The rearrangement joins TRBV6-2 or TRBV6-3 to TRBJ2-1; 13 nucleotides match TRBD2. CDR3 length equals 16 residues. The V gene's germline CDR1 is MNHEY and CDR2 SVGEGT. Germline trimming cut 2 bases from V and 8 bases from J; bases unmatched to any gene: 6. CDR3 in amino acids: CASSYATSGRAYEQFF. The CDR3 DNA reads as TGTGCCAGCAGTTACGCCACTAGCGGGAGGGCCTATGAGCAGTTCTTC.

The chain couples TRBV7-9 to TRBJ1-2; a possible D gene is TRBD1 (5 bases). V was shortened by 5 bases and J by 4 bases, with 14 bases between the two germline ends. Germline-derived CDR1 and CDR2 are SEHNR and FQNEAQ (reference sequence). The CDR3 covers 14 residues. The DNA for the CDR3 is TGTGCCAGCAGCAACCCGGGACTCGCCTATGGCTACACCTTC. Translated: CASSNPGLAYGYTF.

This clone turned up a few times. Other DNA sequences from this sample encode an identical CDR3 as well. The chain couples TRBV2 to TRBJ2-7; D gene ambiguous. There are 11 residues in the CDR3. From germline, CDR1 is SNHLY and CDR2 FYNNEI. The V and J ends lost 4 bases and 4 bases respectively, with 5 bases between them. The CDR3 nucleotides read TGTGCCAGCAGTGTGAGATACGAGCAGTACTTC. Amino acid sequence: CASSVRYEQYF. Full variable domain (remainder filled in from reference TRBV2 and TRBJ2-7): EPEVTQTPSHQVTQMGQEVILRCVPISNHLYFYWYRQILGQKVEFLVSFYNNEISEKSEIFDDQFSVERPDGSNFTLKIRSTKLEDSAMYFCASSVRYEQYFGPGTRLTVT.

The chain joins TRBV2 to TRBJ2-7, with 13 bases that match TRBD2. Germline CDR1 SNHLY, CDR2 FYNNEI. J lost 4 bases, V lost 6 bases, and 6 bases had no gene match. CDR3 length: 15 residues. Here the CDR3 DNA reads TGTGCCAGCAGCGATGGGACTAGCGGGAAGTACGAGCAGTACTTC. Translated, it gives CASSDGTSGKYEQYF.

Here the CDR3 reads CSVGGRVRTDTQYF. CDR3 bases: TGCAGCGTTGGGGGCAGGGTCCGCACAGATACGCAGTATTTT. V usage is TRBV29-1 and J usage is TRBJ2-3, with D tentatively TRBD1 (5 bases). CDR3 length: 14 amino acids. Trimming cost V 4 bases and J 1 base, with 12 bases left between them. Germline CDR1 is SQVTM and CDR2 is ANQGSEA.

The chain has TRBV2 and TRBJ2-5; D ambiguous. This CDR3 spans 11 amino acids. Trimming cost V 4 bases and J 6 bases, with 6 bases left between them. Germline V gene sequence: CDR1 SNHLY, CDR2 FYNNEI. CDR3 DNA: TGTGCCAGCAGTGGAGGTCAGACCCAGTACTTC. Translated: CASSGGQTQYF.

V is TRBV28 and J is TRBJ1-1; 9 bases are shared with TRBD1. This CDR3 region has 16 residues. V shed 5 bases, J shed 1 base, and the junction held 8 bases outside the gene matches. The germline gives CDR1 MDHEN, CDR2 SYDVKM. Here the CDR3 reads CASSRPGQGRNTEAFF. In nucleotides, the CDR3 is TGTGCCAGCAGTCGACCGGGACAGGGTCGGAACACTGAAGCTTTCTTT.

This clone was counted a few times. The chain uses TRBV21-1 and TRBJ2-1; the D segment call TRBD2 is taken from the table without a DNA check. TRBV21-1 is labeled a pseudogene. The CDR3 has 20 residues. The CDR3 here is CASDFSPGLATPRENNEQFF. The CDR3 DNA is TGTGCCAGCGACTTTTCACCGGGACTAGCGACTCCCCGGGAAAACAATGAGCAGTTCTTC.

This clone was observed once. The CDR3 is CASSQDSAGAGELFF. CDR3 coding DNA: TGTGCCAGCAGCCAAGACTCTGCGGGAGCCGGGGAGCTGTTTTTT. The chain is built from TRBV3-1 (or the pseudogene TRBV3-2) and TRBJ2-2; TRBD2 agrees at 7 bases. With V trimmed by 0 bases and J by 6 bases, 4 bases remained unmatched. The CDR3 runs to 15 residues. CDR1 is LGHDT and CDR2 is YNNKEL in the germline V gene (reference sequence).

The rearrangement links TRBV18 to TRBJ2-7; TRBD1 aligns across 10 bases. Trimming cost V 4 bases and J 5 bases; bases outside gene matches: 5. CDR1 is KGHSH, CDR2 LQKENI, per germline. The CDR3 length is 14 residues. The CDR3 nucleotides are TGTGCCAGCTCACTCGGGACAGGGGATGACGAGCAGTACTTC. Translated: CASSLGTGDDEQYF.

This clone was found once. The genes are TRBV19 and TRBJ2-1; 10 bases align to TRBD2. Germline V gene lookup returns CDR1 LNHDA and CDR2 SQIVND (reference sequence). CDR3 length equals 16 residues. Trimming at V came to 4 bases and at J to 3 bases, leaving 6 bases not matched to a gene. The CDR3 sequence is CASSRGLARNYNEQFF. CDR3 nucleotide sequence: TGTGCCAGTAGTAGGGGACTAGCGAGAAACTACAATGAGCAGTTCTTC.